The 32 T cell receptor beta chains given below trace back to one sample, sequenced in a study of blood T cell repertoires in COVID-19. Sequencing was performed with immunoSEQ multiplex PCR; in TCRdb, only in-frame clones are kept and a portion is missing. The data contain fewer than 600,000 clones, roughly 89% of them singletons. Sample: peripheral blood. The receptor set was obtained from a man younger than 35 with COVID-19, enrolled during active disease.

For the CDR3, the DNA is TGTGCCACCAGACTAGCGGGGCACGGGGAGCTGTTTTTT. Translation gives CATRLAGHGELFF. This chain links TRBV15 with TRBJ2-2, with 10 bases identical to TRBD2. The J segment lost 7 bases and the V segment lost 6 bases, leaving 2 bases of the junction unmatched. The CDR3 spans 13 residues. Germline lookup yields CDR1 LNHNV and CDR2 YYDKDF (reference sequence).

This chain links TRBV12-5 with TRBJ1-1; D is possibly TRBD1 (5 bases). V gave up 0 bases and J gave up 5 bases, with 25 bases separating them. The CDR3 sequence is 19 residues long. Germline loops: CDR1 LGHNT, CDR2 FRNRAP. The CDR3 coding sequence is TGTGCTAGTGGTTTGGTACCGAGGTGGAGCGGGGGAAGGTTGACTGAAGCTTTCTTT. Translating it yields CASGLVPRWSGGRLTEAFF.

The chain has TRBV5-4 and TRBJ2-5; TRBD2 agrees at 11 bases. CDR3 length: 15 residues. The V and J ends lost 4 bases and 2 bases, in that order; junction bases with no gene match: 4. Germline V gene sequence: CDR1 SGHNT, CDR2 YYREEE (reference sequence). DNA of the CDR3: TGTGCCAGCAGCCAGGGACTAGCGGCACAAGAGACCCAGTACTTC. Its protein is CASSQGLAAQETQYF.

This clone has more than one count but fewer than ten. The rearrangement uses TRBV5-1 and TRBJ2-1; unclear D gene. Germline V CDR1 and CDR2: SGHRS, YFSETQ. Deletions cut 0 bases from V and 8 bases from J, with 6 bases between. The CDR3 covers 12 residues. The CDR3 DNA reads as TGCGCCAGCAGCTTGGGTAGCTATGAGCAGTTCTTC. It is translated as CASSLGSYEQFF.

The J gene is TRBJ2-3, the V gene TRBV7-8; TRBD1 agrees at 7 bases. Germline CDR1 reads SGHVS; CDR2 reads FQNEAQ. CDR3 length equals 16 residues. V gave up 4 bases and J gave up 0 bases; unmatched junction bases: 7. The DNA for the CDR3 is TGTGCCAGCAGCTCCGCCGACAGGGTGAGCACAGATACGCAGTATTTT. It translates to CASSSADRVSTDTQYF.

The chain joins TRBV7-6 to TRBJ2-3; D call uncertain. The CDR3 consists of 16 residues. Deletions cut 1 base from V and 2 bases from J, with 13 bases between. Germline CDR1 reads SGHVS; CDR2 reads FNYEAQ. The CDR3 reads CASSLVPGLPTDTQYF. The CDR3 bases are TGTGCCAGCAGCTTAGTACCCGGTCTCCCCACAGATACGCAGTATTTT.

This chain uses TRBV3-1 (or the pseudogene TRBV3-2) with TRBJ1-4; TRBD1 matches at 9 bases. CDR1 is LGHDT, CDR2 YNNKEL, per germline (reference sequence). Germline trimming cut 4 bases from V and 10 bases from J; bases unmatched to any gene: 7. The CDR3 contains 14 residues. CDR3 nucleotide sequence: TGTGCCAGCAGCCTCACCGGGACAGGGAGAAAACTGTTTTTT. This sequence encodes CASSLTGTGRKLFF.

The chain is built from TRBV27 and TRBJ2-7; tentatively, D is TRBD1 (5 bases). Germline-derived CDR1 and CDR2 are MNHEY and SMNVEV (reference sequence). This CDR3 contains 13 residues. V was trimmed by 2 bases and J by 2 bases, leaving 7 bases between them. The chain's CDR3 is CASSLSRAYEQYF. In DNA form, the CDR3 reads TGTGCCAGCAGTTTAAGCAGGGCCTACGAGCAGTACTTC.

This chain connects TRBV2 to TRBJ2-1; 10 positions match TRBD2. The germline V gene has CDR1 SNHLY and CDR2 FYNNEI. The ends lost 8 bases at V and 5 bases at J; junction bases unmatched: 3. CDR3 size: 13 residues. The CDR3 DNA is TGTGCCAGCGAAGCGGGAGGGAACAATGAGCAGTTCTTC. This gives the protein CASEAGGNNEQFF. The entire variable domain, with the rest obtained from reference TRBV2 and TRBJ2-1, is as follows: EPEVTQTPSHQVTQMGQEVILRCVPISNHLYFYWYRQILGQKVEFLVSFYNNEISEKSEIFDDQFSVERPDGSNFTLKIRSTKLEDSAMYFCASEAGGNNEQFFGPGTRLTVL.

CDR3 in DNA: TGTGCCAGCAGTCCCCCAGCAGGAGATACGCAGTATTTT. Residues: CASSPPAGDTQYF. The chain recombines TRBV12-3 or TRBV12-4 with TRBJ2-3; D is unresolved. CDR3 length: 13 residues. V lost 5 bases, J lost 5 bases, and 11 bases lay in between.

This sequence joins TRBV11-2 and TRBJ2-1; TRBD1 matches 7 bases. CDR1 and CDR2 (germline): SGHAT, FQNNGV. This CDR3 spans 14 amino acids. J lost 3 bases, V lost 5 bases, and 4 bases had no gene match. The CDR3 DNA reads as TGTGCCAGCAGCCTAGGGACAGACTACAATGAGCAGTTCTTC. Translating it yields CASSLGTDYNEQFF.

This rearrangement joins TRBV18 to TRBJ2-7; D perhaps matches TRBD1 (6 bases). V lost 5 bases to trimming and J lost 2 bases, with 13 bases between them. The CDR3 runs 14 residues. CDR1 is KGHSH and CDR2 is LQKENI in the germline V gene. CDR3 region: CASSNWTAPYEQYF. The DNA for the CDR3 is TGTGCCAGCTCAAATTGGACAGCCCCCTACGAGCAGTACTTC.

This chain connects TRBV6-5 to TRBJ2-1; TRBD2 matches 14 bases. This CDR3 has 15 amino acids. Per the germline V gene, CDR1 is MNHEY and CDR2 is SVGAGI. Trimming removed 8 bases from V and 6 bases from J; junction bases left unmatched: 6. The CDR3 nucleotides are TGTGCCAGCTGGGGGGGGACTAGCGGGAGCAATGAGCAGTTCTTC. This codes for CASWGGTSGSNEQFF.

The chain carries TRBV15 and TRBJ1-1, with TRBD1 matching over 7 bases. The germline gives CDR1 LNHNV, CDR2 YYDKDF (reference sequence). This CDR3 has 13 amino acids. With V trimmed by 5 bases and J by 2 bases, 2 bases remained unmatched. The CDR3 here is CATSGDSNTEAFF. Here the CDR3 DNA reads TGTGCCACCAGCGGGGACAGCAACACTGAAGCTTTCTTT.

The chain uses TRBV24-1 and TRBJ2-3; D is ambiguous. Germline assignment: CDR1 KGHDR and CDR2 SFDVKD. The length of the CDR3 is 11 residues. Trimming removed 3 bases from V and 5 bases from J, with 2 bases in between. The CDR3 loop is CATSDLDTQYF. The CDR3, as DNA: TGTGCCACCAGTGATCTAGATACGCAGTATTTT.

The rearrangement joins TRBV11-3 to TRBJ1-1, with 9 bases identical to TRBD1. This CDR3 region has 14 residues. With V trimmed by 4 bases and J by 5 bases, 5 bases remained unmatched. CDR1 is SGHNT, CDR2 YENEEA, per germline. CDR3 protein: CASSSMTGGTEAFF. The CDR3 DNA reads TGTGCCAGCAGCTCCATGACAGGGGGAACTGAAGCTTTCTTT.

The rearrangement joins TRBV3-1 (or the pseudogene TRBV3-2) to TRBJ2-5; 11 nucleotides align to TRBD2. After removal of 3 bases from V and 6 bases from J, the junction contained 9 bases not matched to a gene. The CDR3 runs 16 residues. Germline CDR1 and CDR2: LGHDT and YNNKEL (reference sequence). The CDR3 DNA sequence: TGTGCCAGCAGCCACCTTGTAGCGGGAGGGCCTCAGACCCAGTACTTC. As protein: CASSHLVAGGPQTQYF.

V usage is TRBV5-4 and J usage is TRBJ2-5, with 9 bases aligning to TRBD2. The V gene end was trimmed by 3 bases and the J gene end by 0 bases; junction bases not matched to a gene: 6. The CDR3 sequence is 16 residues long. Germline assignment: CDR1 SGHNT and CDR2 YYREEE (reference sequence). CDR3 nucleotide sequence: TGTGCCAGCAGCTCCGGGGCGGGGGGGGACCAAGAGACCCAGTACTTC. It encodes CASSSGAGGDQETQYF.

The chain is built from TRBV19 and TRBJ2-7, with D perhaps matching TRBD1 (5 bases). Germline V lookup: CDR1 LNHDA, CDR2 SQIVND (reference sequence). V was trimmed by 8 bases and J by 7 bases, leaving 15 bases between them. The CDR3 length is 12 residues. CDR3 protein: CASSRDTWEQYF. The CDR3 DNA reads as TGTGCCAGTTCCAGGGATACTTGGGAGCAGTACTTC.

The rearrangement links TRBV11-2 to TRBJ2-3; D may be TRBD1 (8 bases). The ends were cut back, 4 bases at V and 11 bases at J, with 22 bases in the middle. Germline V CDR1 and CDR2: SGHAT, FQNNGV. There are 15 residues in the CDR3. The CDR3 region has the DNA TGTGCCAGCAGCTCACCTAGGACAGGGAGGGAAGGGCAGTATTTT. It specifies CASSSPRTGREGQYF.

This chain links TRBV6-2 or TRBV6-3 with TRBJ2-6, with 10 bases lining up with TRBD1. J lost 1 base, V lost 2 bases, and 5 bases had no gene match. Germline V lookup: CDR1 MNHEY, CDR2 SVGEGT. The CDR3 runs 18 residues. The CDR3 DNA follows: TGTGCCAGCAGTTACCCCGGGACAGGGGTTTCTGGGGCCAACGTCCTGACTTTC. It encodes CASSYPGTGVSGANVLTF.

The CDR3 here is CASSFDSGGTDTQYF. CDR3 DNA sequence: TGCGCCAGCAGCTTCGATAGCGGGGGCACAGATACGCAGTATTTT. The genes are TRBV5-1 and TRBJ2-3, with 8 nucleotides matching TRBD2. In germline, CDR1 is SGHRS, CDR2 YFSETQ. This CDR3 is 15 amino acids long. V lost 2 bases and J lost 1; bases outside the gene matches: 3. Together with reference TRBV5-1 and TRBJ2-3, the CDR3 gives the full variable domain: KAGVTQTPRYLIKTRGQQVTLSCSPISGHRSVSWYQQTPGQGLQFLFEYFSETQRNKGNFPGRFSGRQFSNSRSEMNVSTLELGDSALYLCASSFDSGGTDTQYFGPGTRLTVL.

V usage is TRBV3-1 (or the pseudogene TRBV3-2) and J usage is TRBJ1-3; maybe TRBD1 (5 bases). The germline gives CDR1 LGHDT, CDR2 YNNKEL (reference sequence). Trimming removed 0 bases from V and 2 bases from J, with 8 bases in between. The CDR3 is 15 amino acids. The CDR3 protein is CASSQDSGAGNTIYF. The CDR3 nucleotides read TGTGCCAGCAGCCAAGATTCGGGGGCTGGAAACACCATATATTTT.

The rearrangement uses TRBV2 and TRBJ1-3; D gene uncertain. Germline V gene sequence: CDR1 SNHLY, CDR2 FYNNEI. The V end lost 3 bases, the J end lost 0 bases, and 9 bases lay between the germline ends. The CDR3 runs to 15 residues. As DNA, the CDR3 is TGTGCCAGCAGTGAGGCGGGCCCCTCTGGAAACACCATATATTTT. Protein: CASSEAGPSGNTIYF. Combining the CDR3 with reference TRBV2 and TRBJ1-3 gives the whole variable domain EPEVTQTPSHQVTQMGQEVILRCVPISNHLYFYWYRQILGQKVEFLVSFYNNEISEKSEIFDDQFSVERPDGSNFTLKIRSTKLEDSAMYFCASSEAGPSGNTIYFGEGSWLTVV.

The chain recombines TRBV10-2 with TRBJ2-1; 8 bases match TRBD1. The CDR3 loop spans 16 amino acids. Per the germline V gene, CDR1 is WSHSY and CDR2 is SAAADI. Germline trimming cut 3 bases from V and 6 bases from J; bases unmatched to any gene: 10. The CDR3 DNA reads as TGCGCCAGCAGTGAATTGAGCGGACAGGGTGTCAATGAGCAGTTCTTC. It translates to CASSELSGQGVNEQFF.

The rearrangement links TRBV7-6 to TRBJ2-5, with D perhaps TRBD1 (5 bases). CDR1 and CDR2 (germline): SGHVS, FNYEAQ. The CDR3 spans 15 residues. V was pared by 4 bases and J by 5 bases, with 17 bases between. CDR3 loop: CASSSGRGFRETQYF. The CDR3 DNA reads as TGTGCCAGCAGCTCCGGTAGGGGTTTCAGGGAGACCCAGTACTTC.

This clone was seen more than once but under ten times. V usage is TRBV25-1 and J usage is TRBJ2-7, with 7 nucleotides matching TRBD2. Germline loops: CDR1 MGHDK, CDR2 SYGVNS. V lost 6 bases, J lost 7 bases, and 21 bases stayed unmatched. The CDR3 has 17 amino acids. The CDR3 nucleotides read TGTGCCAGCAGCCCCCCCCTGGGCGGATCCTTGGGGGGGGAGCAGTACTTC. Translation gives CASSPPLGGSLGGEQYF.

Of note for this clone: This CDR3 is also generated by other DNA sequences in the sample. V gene TRBV7-9 combines with J gene TRBJ2-1; possibly TRBD2 for D (6 bases). The CDR3 has 13 residues. V lost 0 bases and J lost 7, with 7 bases in between. Germline lookup yields CDR1 SEHNR and CDR2 FQNEAQ (reference sequence). The DNA of the CDR3 is TGTGCCAGCAGCTTAGCGGGGGGAAATGAGCAGTTCTTC. Translation gives CASSLAGGNEQFF.

This clone was seen just once. This sequence joins TRBV3-1 (or the pseudogene TRBV3-2) and TRBJ2-7, with 7 bases identical to TRBD1. The CDR3 totals 14 residues. Germline lookup yields CDR1 LGHDT and CDR2 YNNKEL (reference sequence). Trimming took 4 bases from V and 3 from J; bases not matched to a gene: 6. CDR3 in DNA: TGTGCCAGCAGCCCCATTGGGACAGTCTACGAGCAGTACTTC. Its protein product is CASSPIGTVYEQYF.

The chain uses TRBV12-5 and TRBJ1-2; D gene ambiguous. The CDR3 totals 16 residues. Trimming took 0 bases from V and 4 from J, leaving 15 bases between them. Germline V lookup: CDR1 LGHNT, CDR2 FRNRAP. Written as DNA, the CDR3 is TGTGCTAGTGGTTTGGTGCCCCAGTGGGCTCGCTATGGCTACACCTTC. Its protein product is CASGLVPQWARYGYTF.

CDR3 protein: CASSARGGSQETQYF. The DNA of the CDR3 is TGTGCCAGCAGCGCCAGAGGGGGCAGCCAAGAGACCCAGTACTTC. The V and J genes are TRBV7-3 and TRBJ2-5; 7 bases are a match to TRBD1. CDR3 length: 15 residues. CDR1 is SGHTA, CDR2 FQGTGA, per germline. J was trimmed by 1 base and V by 5 bases; bases with no gene match: 7.

The V and J genes are TRBV25-1 and TRBJ1-1; D is perhaps TRBD1 (6 bases). Germline V CDR1 and CDR2: MGHDK, SYGVNS. The CDR3 extends over 13 amino acids. V lost 6 bases and J lost 5, with 13 bases in between. The CDR3 is CASSGQYGTEAFF. CDR3 DNA sequence: TGTGCCAGCAGCGGACAGTATGGGACTGAAGCTTTCTTT.